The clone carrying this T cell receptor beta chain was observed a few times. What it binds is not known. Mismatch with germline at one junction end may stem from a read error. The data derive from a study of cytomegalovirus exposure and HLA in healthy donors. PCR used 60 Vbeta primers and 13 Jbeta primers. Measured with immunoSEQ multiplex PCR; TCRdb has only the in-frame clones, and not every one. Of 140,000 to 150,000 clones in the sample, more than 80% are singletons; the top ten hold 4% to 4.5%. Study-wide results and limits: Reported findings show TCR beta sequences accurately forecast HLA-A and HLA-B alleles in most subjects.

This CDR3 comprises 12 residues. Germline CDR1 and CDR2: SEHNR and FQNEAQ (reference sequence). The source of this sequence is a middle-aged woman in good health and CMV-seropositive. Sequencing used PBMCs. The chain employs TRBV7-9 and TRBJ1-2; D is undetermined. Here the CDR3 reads CSSSLALYGYTF. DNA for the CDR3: TGTTCCAGCAGCTTAGCCCTCTATGGCTACACCTTC.